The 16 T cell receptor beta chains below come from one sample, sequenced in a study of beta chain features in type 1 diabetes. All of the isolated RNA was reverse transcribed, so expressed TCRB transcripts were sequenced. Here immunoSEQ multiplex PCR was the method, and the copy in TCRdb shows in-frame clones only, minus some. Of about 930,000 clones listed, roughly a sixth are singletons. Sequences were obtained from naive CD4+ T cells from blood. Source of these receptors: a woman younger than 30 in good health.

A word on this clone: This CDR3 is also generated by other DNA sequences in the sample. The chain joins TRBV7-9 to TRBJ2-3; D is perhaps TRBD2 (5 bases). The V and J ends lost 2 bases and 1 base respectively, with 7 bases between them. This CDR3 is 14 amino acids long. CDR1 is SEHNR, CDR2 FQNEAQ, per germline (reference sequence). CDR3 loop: CASSLRGGTDTQYF. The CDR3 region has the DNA TGTGCCAGCAGCTTACGGGGAGGCACAGATACGCAGTATTTT.

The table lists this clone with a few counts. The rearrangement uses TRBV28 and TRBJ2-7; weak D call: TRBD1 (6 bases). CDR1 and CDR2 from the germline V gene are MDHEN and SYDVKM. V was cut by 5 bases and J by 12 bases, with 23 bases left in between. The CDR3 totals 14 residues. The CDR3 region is CASSTHRDARGRYF. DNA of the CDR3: TGTGCCAGCAGTACCCACAGGGATGCCAGAGGACGGTACTTC.

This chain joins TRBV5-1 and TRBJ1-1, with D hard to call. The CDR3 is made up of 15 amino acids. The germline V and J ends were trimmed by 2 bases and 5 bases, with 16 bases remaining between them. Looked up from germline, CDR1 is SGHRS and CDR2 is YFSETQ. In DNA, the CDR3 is TGCGCCAGCAGCTTATGGCGGGGAGTTAGGACTGAAGCTTTCTTT. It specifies CASSLWRGVRTEAFF.

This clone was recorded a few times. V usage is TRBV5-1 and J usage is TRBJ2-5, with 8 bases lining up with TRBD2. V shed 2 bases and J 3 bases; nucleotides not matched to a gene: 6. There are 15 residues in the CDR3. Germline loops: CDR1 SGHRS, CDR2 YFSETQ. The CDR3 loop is CASSFGGAREETQYF. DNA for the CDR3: TGCGCCAGCAGCTTCGGGGGGGCGAGGGAAGAGACCCAGTACTTC.

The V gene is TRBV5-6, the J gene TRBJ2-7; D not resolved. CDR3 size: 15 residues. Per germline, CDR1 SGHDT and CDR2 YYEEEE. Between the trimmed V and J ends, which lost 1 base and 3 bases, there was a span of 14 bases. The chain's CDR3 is CASSLFTLVVYEQYF. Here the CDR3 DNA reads TGTGCCAGCAGCTTGTTTACTCTAGTCGTCTACGAGCAGTACTTC.

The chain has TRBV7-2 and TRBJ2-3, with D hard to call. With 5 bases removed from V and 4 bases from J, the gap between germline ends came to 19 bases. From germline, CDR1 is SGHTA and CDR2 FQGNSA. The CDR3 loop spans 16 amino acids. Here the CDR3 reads CASSPRGFVRADTQYF. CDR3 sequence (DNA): TGTGCCAGCAGCCCCCGAGGATTTGTAAGGGCAGATACGCAGTATTTT.

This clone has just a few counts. The CDR3 DNA reads as TGTGCCAGCATGGCATATTGGGATATGGGATCCGGGGAGCTGTTTTTT. It codes for CASMAYWDMGSGELFF. The chain couples TRBV28 to TRBJ2-2, with no clear D. Germline-derived CDR1 and CDR2 are MDHEN and SYDVKM. The CDR3 sequence is 16 residues long. V was shortened by 7 bases and J by 6 bases, with 21 bases between the two germline ends.

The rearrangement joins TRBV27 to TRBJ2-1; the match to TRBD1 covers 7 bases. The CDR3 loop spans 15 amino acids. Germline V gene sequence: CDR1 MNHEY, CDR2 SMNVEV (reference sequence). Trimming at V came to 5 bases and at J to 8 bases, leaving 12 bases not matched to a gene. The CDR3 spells CASSLRQGVTHEQFF. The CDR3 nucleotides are TGTGCCAGCAGTCTCCGACAGGGTGTTACGCATGAGCAGTTCTTC.

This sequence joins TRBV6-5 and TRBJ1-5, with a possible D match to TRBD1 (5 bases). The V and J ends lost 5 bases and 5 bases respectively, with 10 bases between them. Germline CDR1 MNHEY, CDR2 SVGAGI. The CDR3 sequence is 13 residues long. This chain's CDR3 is CASSQGSDQPQHF. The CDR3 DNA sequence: TGTGCCAGCAGTCAGGGTTCTGATCAGCCCCAGCATTTT.

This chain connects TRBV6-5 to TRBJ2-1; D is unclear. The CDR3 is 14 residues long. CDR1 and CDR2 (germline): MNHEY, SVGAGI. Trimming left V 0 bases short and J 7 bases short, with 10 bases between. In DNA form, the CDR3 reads TGTGCCAGCAGTTACTCCTGGGGTACAAATGAGCAGTTCTTC. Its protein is CASSYSWGTNEQFF.

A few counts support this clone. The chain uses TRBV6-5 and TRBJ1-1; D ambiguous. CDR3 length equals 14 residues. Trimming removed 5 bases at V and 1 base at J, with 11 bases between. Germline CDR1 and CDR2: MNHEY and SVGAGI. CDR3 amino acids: CASSEMSKNTEAFF. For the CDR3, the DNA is TGTGCCAGCAGTGAAATGTCGAAGAACACTGAAGCTTTCTTT.

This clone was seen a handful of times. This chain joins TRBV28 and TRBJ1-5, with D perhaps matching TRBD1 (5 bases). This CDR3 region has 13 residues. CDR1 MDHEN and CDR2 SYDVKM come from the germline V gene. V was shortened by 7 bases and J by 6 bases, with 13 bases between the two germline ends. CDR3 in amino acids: CASTLPGGQPQHF. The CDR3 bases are TGTGCCAGCACCCTTCCCGGGGGTCAGCCCCAGCATTTT.

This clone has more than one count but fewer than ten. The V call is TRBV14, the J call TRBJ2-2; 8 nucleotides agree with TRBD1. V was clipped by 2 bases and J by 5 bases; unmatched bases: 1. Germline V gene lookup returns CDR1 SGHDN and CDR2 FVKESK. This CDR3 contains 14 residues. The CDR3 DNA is TGTGCCAGCAGCCAACAGGGGGCTACCGGGGAGCTGTTTTTT. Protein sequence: CASSQQGATGELFF.

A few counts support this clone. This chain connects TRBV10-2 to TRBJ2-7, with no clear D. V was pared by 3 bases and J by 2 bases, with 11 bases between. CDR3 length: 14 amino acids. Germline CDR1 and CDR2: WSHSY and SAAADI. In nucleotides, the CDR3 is TGCGCCAGCAGTGAACTTGGCAGACCCTACGAGCAGTACTTC. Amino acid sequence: CASSELGRPYEQYF.

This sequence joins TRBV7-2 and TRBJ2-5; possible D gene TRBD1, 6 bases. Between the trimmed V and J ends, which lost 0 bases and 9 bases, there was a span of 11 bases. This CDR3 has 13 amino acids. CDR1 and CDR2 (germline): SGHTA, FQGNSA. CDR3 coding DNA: TGTGCCAGCAGCTTAGCTGCAGGGGAAGCCCAGTACTTC. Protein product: CASSLAAGEAQYF. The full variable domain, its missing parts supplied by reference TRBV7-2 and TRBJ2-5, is GAGVSQSPSNKVTEKGKDVELRCDPISGHTALYWYRQSLGQGLEFLIYFQGNSAPDKSGLPSDRFSAERTGGSVSTLTIQRTQQEDSAVYLCASSLAAGEAQYFGPGTRLLVL.

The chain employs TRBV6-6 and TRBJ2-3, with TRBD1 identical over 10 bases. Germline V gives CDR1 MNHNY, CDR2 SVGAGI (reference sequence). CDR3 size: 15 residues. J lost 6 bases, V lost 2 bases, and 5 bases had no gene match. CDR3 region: CASSYPDRGLDTQYF. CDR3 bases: TGTGCCAGCAGTTACCCCGACAGGGGGCTTGATACGCAGTATTTT.